What follows are 3 T cell receptor beta chains derived from one specimen sequenced in a study of blood T cell repertoires in COVID-19. The table came from immunoSEQ multiplex PCR; TCRdb's copy has only in-frame clones and leaves some out. The table has about 270,000 clones, roughly 90% seen once. What was sequenced was PBMCs or T cells enriched from blood (not recorded which). The receptor source for this set is a woman in her forties or fifties who had recovered from COVID-19.

V and J are TRBV13 and TRBJ2-5, with 7 bases identical to TRBD2. The V gene end was trimmed by 2 bases and the J gene end by 4 bases; junction bases not matched to a gene: 7. The CDR3 spans 15 residues. Germline V gives CDR1 PRHDT, CDR2 FYEKMQ (reference sequence). CDR3 residues: CASSLWASGRETQYF. The CDR3 DNA sequence: TGTGCCAGCAGCTTATGGGCTAGCGGAAGAGAGACCCAGTACTTC.

The chain joins TRBV7-2 to TRBJ1-4; D perhaps matches TRBD1 (6 bases). There are 16 residues in the CDR3. The germline V and J ends were trimmed by 6 bases and 0 bases, with 14 bases remaining between them. Germline V gene lookup returns CDR1 SGHTA and CDR2 FQGNSA. The CDR3 here is CASRRASGATNEKLFF. CDR3 in DNA: TGTGCCAGCAGGCGCGCCTCAGGGGCAACTAATGAAAAACTGTTTTTT.

This sequence joins TRBV28 and TRBJ2-2; TRBD1 agrees at 9 bases. The germline gives CDR1 MDHEN, CDR2 SYDVKM. CDR3 length: 16 residues. The ends lost 5 bases at V and 6 bases at J; junction bases unmatched: 10. The CDR3 sequence: CASSNSGTGWAGELFF. The DNA for the CDR3 is TGTGCCAGCAGTAACTCCGGGACAGGGTGGGCCGGGGAGCTGTTTTTT.